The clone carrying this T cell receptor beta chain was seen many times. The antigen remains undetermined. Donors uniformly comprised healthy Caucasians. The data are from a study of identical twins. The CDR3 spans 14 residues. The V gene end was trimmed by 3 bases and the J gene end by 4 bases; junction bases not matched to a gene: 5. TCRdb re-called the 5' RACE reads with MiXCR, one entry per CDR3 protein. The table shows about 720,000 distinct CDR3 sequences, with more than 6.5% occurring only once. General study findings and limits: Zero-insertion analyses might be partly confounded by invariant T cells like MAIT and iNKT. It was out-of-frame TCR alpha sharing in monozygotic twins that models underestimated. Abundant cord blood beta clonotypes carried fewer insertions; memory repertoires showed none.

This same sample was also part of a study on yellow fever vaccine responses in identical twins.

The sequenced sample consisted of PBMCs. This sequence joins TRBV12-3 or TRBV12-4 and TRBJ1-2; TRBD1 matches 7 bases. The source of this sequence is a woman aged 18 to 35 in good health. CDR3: CASSFGNRGYGYTF. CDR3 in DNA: TGTGCCAGCAGTTTCGGTAACAGGGGCTATGGCTACACCTTC.